This T cell receptor beta chain was sequenced in a study of blood T cells in healthy people across ages. For the second PCR, which ran for about 7 to 11 cycles, a sample-barcoded 5' primer and a J-beta primer mix were used. Carrying 12 random nucleotides, a template-switch adaptor labeled each individual cDNA molecule. TCRdb processed the 5' RACE reads anew with MiXCR; each CDR3 protein has one entry. Of roughly 800,000 distinct CDR3 sequences detected, roughly 60% appear once; the ten largest clones hold 22%. Looked up from germline, CDR1 is SGDLS and CDR2 is YYNGEE. Trimming removed 0 bases at V and 6 bases at J, with 13 bases between. This CDR3 has 15 amino acids. This clonotype turned up a few times. What it recognizes is unknown. Study outcomes and limitations: Researchers deemed the diversity estimates from one million T cells underestimates. Age showed a roughly linear inverse relationship with TCR beta diversity per million T cells. Naive T cell percentage showed a strong correlation with the diversity of TCR beta.

The chain couples TRBV9 to TRBJ2-1; no clear D. The sample consisted of blood. The TCR originated in a man aged 30-40 years in good health. The CDR3 loop reads CASSVAGSVFNEQFF. For the CDR3, the DNA is TGTGCCAGCAGCGTAGCCGGGTCCGTATTCAATGAGCAGTTCTTC.